These 4 T cell receptor beta chains were sequenced from one sample in a study of response to subunit inactivated influenza vaccine. TCRdb analysed the RT-PCR reads with MiXCR anew, one entry per CDR3 protein. This sample yields roughly 190,000 distinct CDR3 sequences, of which roughly 12% are seen a single time; 29% belongs to the top ten. This same sample was also taken into another study, of T cells expressing NK-cell markers. That work contributes: The authors generated TCR beta cDNA through 5'RACE template switching with UMIs.

The specimen comprised CD8+ T cells sorted from PBMCs, sampled 11 to 12 days after vaccination. These receptors came from a man in his fifties or sixties who received an inactivated influenza vaccine.

In its sample, this clonotype was seen a few times. The V call is TRBV3-1, the J call TRBJ2-7, with D perhaps TRBD2 (6 bases). The CDR3 spans 22 residues. Trimming stripped 0 bases from V and 0 bases from J, with 30 bases between. Germline lookup yields CDR1 LGHDT and CDR2 YNNKEL (reference sequence). In DNA, the CDR3 is TGTGCCAGCAGCCAAGATTCCCAGGCACCCACTAGCAGCTACCACTTCTCCTACGAGCAGTACTTC. It translates to CASSQDSQAPTSSYHFSYEQYF.

This clonotype has more than one count but fewer than ten. The chain recombines TRBV15 with TRBJ2-6, with unresolved D. The CDR3 is made up of 12 amino acids. Germline V CDR1 and CDR2: LNHNV, YYDKDF (reference sequence). V was clipped by 5 bases and J by 4 bases, with 3 bases between them. CDR3 loop: CATSSGANVLTF. The CDR3 DNA reads TGTGCCACCAGCTCCGGGGCCAACGTCCTGACTTTC. Drawing the rest from reference TRBV15 and TRBJ2-6, the complete variable domain is DAMVIQNPRYQVTQFGKPVTLSCSQTLNHNVMYWYQQKSSQAPKLLFHYYDKDFNNEADTPDNFQSRRPNTSFCFLDIRSPGLGDTAMYLCATSSGANVLTFGAGSRLTVL.

The sample holds a few counts of this clonotype. The rearrangement links TRBV7-9 to TRBJ2-3; 9 nucleotides agree with TRBD2. Germline V gives CDR1 SEHNR, CDR2 FQNEAQ (reference sequence). V trimming: 4 bases; J trimming: 3 bases; junction bases outside the gene matches: 8. This CDR3 comprises 16 residues. CDR3 nucleotide sequence: TGTGCCAGCAGCTGGGGTAGACTAGCGGCTACAGATACGCAGTATTTT. Amino acids: CASSWGRLAATDTQYF.

This clonotype was recorded a few times. CDR3 loop: CASSLDLLNLNTEAFF. The CDR3 DNA follows: TGTGCCAGCAGCTTAGATTTACTTAATCTGAACACTGAAGCTTTCTTT. The V call is TRBV11-2, the J call TRBJ1-1; the D is unclear. The CDR3 totals 16 residues. Trimming stripped 0 bases from V and 0 bases from J, with 11 bases between. Germline V gives CDR1 SGHAT, CDR2 FQNNGV.